This T cell receptor (beta chain) was documented in a study of control samples from healthy donors and cancer patients. After removal of 0 bases from V and 4 bases from J, the junction contained 3 bases not matched to a gene. There are 15 residues in the CDR3. Per the germline V gene, CDR1 is SGHNT and CDR2 is YYREEE (reference sequence). Repertoires were generated with immunoSEQ multiplex PCR, while TCRdb's copy carries only in-frame clones and drops some. The table shows tens of thousands of clones, with roughly 87% occurring only once. The receptor comes from a woman aged 45-65 years in good health. The chain has TRBV5-4 and TRBJ2-3, with 9 positions matching TRBD1. Sample: blood. The CDR3 coding sequence is TGTGCCAGCAGCTTGGGGGACAGGGTGTCAGATACGCAGTATTTT. Amino acids: CASSLGDRVSDTQYF.